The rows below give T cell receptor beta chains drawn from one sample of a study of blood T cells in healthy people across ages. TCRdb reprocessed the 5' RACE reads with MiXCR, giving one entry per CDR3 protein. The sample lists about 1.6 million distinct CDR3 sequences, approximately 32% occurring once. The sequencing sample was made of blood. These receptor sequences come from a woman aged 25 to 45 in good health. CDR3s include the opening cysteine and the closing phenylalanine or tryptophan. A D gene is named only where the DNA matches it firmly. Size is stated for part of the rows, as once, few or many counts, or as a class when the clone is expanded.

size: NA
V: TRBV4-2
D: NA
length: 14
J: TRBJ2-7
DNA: TGTGCCAGCAGCCGTCCGGGGGACACCTACGAGCAGTACTTC
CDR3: CASSRPGDTYEQYF

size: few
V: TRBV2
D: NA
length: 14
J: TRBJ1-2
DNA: TGTGCCAGCAGGAGCGCAGGGGTGGCCTATGGCTACACCTTC
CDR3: CASRSAGVAYGYTF

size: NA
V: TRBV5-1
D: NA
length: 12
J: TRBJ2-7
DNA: TGCGCCAGCAGCTTTGGGGGCTACGGGCAGTACTTC
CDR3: CASSFGGYGQYF

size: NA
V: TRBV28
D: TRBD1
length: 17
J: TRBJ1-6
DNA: TGTGCCAGCAGTTTTCGGGACAGGGGGCGTCGAAATTCACCCTTCCACTTT
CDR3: CASSFRDRGRRNSPFHF

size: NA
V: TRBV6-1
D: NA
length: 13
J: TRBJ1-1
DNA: TGTGCCGGGGGGACCGCTTTGGCCACTGAAGCTTTCTTT
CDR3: CAGGTALATEAFF

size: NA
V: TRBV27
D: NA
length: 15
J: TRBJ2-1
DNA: TGTGCCAGCAGTTTGGAGAACCCCTCCTACAATGAGCAGGTCTTC
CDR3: CASSLENPSYNEQVF

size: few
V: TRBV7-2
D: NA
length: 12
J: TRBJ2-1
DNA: TGTGCCAGCAGCTTAGGACTGCATGAGCAGTTCTTC
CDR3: CASSLGLHEQFF

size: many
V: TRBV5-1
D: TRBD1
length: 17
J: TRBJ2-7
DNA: TGCGCCAGCAGCTTGTTCAGGCCGGGACAGAGCTCCTACGAGCAGTACTTC
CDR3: CASSLFRPGQSSYEQYF

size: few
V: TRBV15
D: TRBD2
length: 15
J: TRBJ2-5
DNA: TGTGCCACCAGCAGAGACCCAGCGGGGAGAGAGACCCAGTACTTC
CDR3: CATSRDPAGRETQYF

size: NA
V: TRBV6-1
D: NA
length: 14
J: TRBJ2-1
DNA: TGTGCCAGCAGCGTTAGGCGCACCTACAATGAGCAGTTCTTC
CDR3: CASSVRRTYNEQFF

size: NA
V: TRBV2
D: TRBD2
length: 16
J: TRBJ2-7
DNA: TGTGCCAGCAGTTCATCTCTAGCGGGGGACGCCTACGAGCAGTACTTC
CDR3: CASSSSLAGDAYEQYF

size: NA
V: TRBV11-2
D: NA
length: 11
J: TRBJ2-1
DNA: TGTGCCAGCGCCCGCTACAATGAGCAGTTCTTC
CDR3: CASARYNEQFF

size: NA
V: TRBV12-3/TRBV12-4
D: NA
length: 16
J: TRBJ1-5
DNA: TGTGCCAGCAGTTTCAGCGAATACCCTTACAATCAGCCCCAGCATTTT
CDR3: CASSFSEYPYNQPQHF

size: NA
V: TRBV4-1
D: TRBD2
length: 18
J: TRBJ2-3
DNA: TGCGCCAGCAGCCATAGACTAGCGGGGGACCGTAGCACAGATACGCAGTATTTT
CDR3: CASSHRLAGDRSTDTQYF

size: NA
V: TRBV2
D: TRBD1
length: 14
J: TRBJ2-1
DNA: TGTGCCAGCGGGGCCGGGACAGCTGACAATGAGCAGTTCTTC
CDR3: CASGAGTADNEQFF

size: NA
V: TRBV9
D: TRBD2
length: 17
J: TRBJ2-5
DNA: TGTGCCAGCAGCATTGGACTAGCGGGGGGGCCGAAAGGGACCCAGTACTTC
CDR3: CASSIGLAGGPKGTQYF

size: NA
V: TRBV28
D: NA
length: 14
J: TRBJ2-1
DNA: TGTGCCGGCCGGGCGGCAGAAAAATACAATGAGCAGTTCTTC
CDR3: CAGRAAEKYNEQFF

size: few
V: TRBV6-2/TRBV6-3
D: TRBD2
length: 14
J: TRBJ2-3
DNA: TGTGCCAGCACCGTCGGGGGGATCACAGATACGCAGTATTTT
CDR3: CASTVGGITDTQYF

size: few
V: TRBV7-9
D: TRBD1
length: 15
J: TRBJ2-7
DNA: TGTGCCAGCAGCTTAGCGGAGGACAGGGTTTACGAGCAGTACTTC
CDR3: CASSLAEDRVYEQYF

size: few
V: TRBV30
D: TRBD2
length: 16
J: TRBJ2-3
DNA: TGTGCCTGGAGTGCACAGACTAGCGGGAGGTTCGGTACGCAGTATTTT
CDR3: CAWSAQTSGRFGTQYF

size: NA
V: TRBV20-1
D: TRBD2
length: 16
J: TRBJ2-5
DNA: TGCAGTGCTAGATACGCGTCTAGCGGGACCCAAGAGACCCAGTACTTC
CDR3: CSARYASSGTQETQYF